This is a list of T cell receptor beta chains from one sample in a study of T cell repertoires in cytomegalovirus infection. TCRdb re-analysed the reads in MiXCR, keeping a single row per CDR3 protein. The sample yields some 130,000 distinct CDR3 sequences, 8.8% seen once. The specimen sequenced was PBMCs. These receptors were obtained from a human donor in good health (CMV status not recorded). Some clones in this sample may be carry-over from other donors' samples. CDR3s include the opening cysteine and the closing phenylalanine or tryptophan.

>TRBJ2-1|TRBV18
CASSPPAGINEQFF
>TRBJ2-1|TRBV14
CASSQDSRVQFF
>TRBJ1-3|TRBV7-9
CASSFSGSGNTIYF
>TRBJ2-4|TRBV2
CASILQGLGYQNIQYF
>TRBJ2-1|TRBV19
CASSIDPGYRDEQFF
>TRBJ1-2|TRBV20-1
CSAIGRDSGGYTF
>TRBJ2-1|TRBV7-3
CASSLETGGYNEQFF
>TRBJ2-3|TRBV28
CASSKISGGMADTQYF
>TRBJ2-2|TRBV7-9
CASSGMTANTGELFF
>TRBJ2-3|TRBV15
CATSDQVGSTDTQYF
>TRBJ1-4|TRBV7-2
CASSSGQDRSEKLFF
>TRBJ2-7|TRBV10-3
CAIKGLAGDEQYF
>TRBJ2-1|TRBV6-1
CASSARDLEQFF
>TRBJ1-3|TRBV7-2
CASSRTGSGNTIYF
>TRBJ2-5|TRBV11-2
CASTRRRGETQYF
>TRBJ1-6|TRBV19
CASSTARGSDSPLHF
>TRBJ1-2|TRBV9
CASSVTASEGGYTF
>TRBJ1-1|TRBV3-1
CASSRRGPGAEAFF
>TRBJ2-6|TRBV5-5
CASSFDRSGANVLTF
>TRBJ2-3|TRBV5-1
CASSLAGTSGDTQYF
>TRBJ2-5|TRBV20-1
CSAREGTGLETQYF
>TRBJ2-1|TRBV20-1
CSASSVMRFPYNEQFF
>TRBJ2-4|TRBV7-2
CASSRQLDIQYF
>TRBJ1-1|TRBV7-2
CASSDRPNTEAFF
>TRBJ2-3|TRBV20-1
CSARDIRVRLSSTDTQYF
>TRBJ1-1|TRBV11-1
CASSLRTGGLNTEAFF
>TRBJ1-5|TRBV28
CASTPLTVNSNQPQHF
>TRBJ2-1|TRBV2
CASASEVEQFF
>TRBJ2-5|TRBV28
CASSLPGASPPYF
>TRBJ2-2|TRBV29-1
CSVEIGGSGTGELFF
>TRBJ2-2|TRBV28
CASRDQGRTGELFF
>TRBJ1-1|TRBV28
CASTRAGTDTEAFF
>TRBJ1-1|TRBV29-1
CSVPYGQLFTEAFF
>TRBJ1-1|TRBV2
CASNRGDVIDEAFF
>TRBJ2-1|TRBV29-1
CSARTSGGAFGNEQFF
>TRBJ2-5|TRBV4-2
CASSQDPVSGGAGETQYF
>TRBJ2-3|TRBV7-2
CASSFYSLAGGRAHTQYF
>TRBJ1-5|TRBV12-3/TRBV12-4
CASRAMGDNQPQHF
>TRBJ1-4|TRBV24-1
CATSDAGTGQEKLFF
>TRBJ2-5|TRBV29-1
CSVVEGRETQYF
>TRBJ2-5|TRBV12-3/TRBV12-4
CASSLNLSGGTETQYF
>TRBJ2-3|TRBV7-2
CASSLAVQTDTQYF
>TRBJ2-1|TRBV28
CASSLVGTGDRGNEQFF
>TRBJ2-7|TRBV28
CASRPPDVSSYEQYF
>TRBJ1-2|TRBV20-1
CSASTGINYGYTF
>TRBJ2-3|TRBV5-4
CASRKGQGSDTQYF